This T cell receptor (beta chain) was identified during a study of CD8 T cells in ankylosing spondylitis. Overall study findings and caveats: The study looked at matched synovial fluid samples from ankylosing spondylitis patients. Disease-linked clones were reported to be significantly enriched there.

With regard to this clonotype: The target antigen is unknown.

MiXCR, applied by TCRdb to the 5' RACE reads, yields one record per CDR3 protein. The sample has 200,000 to 250,000 distinct CDR3 sequences, around 11% seen once. The CDR3 loop spans 15 amino acids. Trimming stripped 4 bases from V and 2 bases from J, with 15 bases between. The germline V gene encodes CDR1 LGHDT and CDR2 YNNKEL (reference sequence). This chain joins TRBV3-1 and TRBJ2-7; the D gene is possibly TRBD2 (6 bases). The TCR originated in a male donor with ankylosing spondylitis or in good health (not recorded which). The sequenced sample was blood, either unsorted or a sorted T cell fraction (not recorded which). The CDR3 region is CASSLGGTGAYEQYF. In nucleotides, the CDR3 is TGTGCCAGCAGCCTCGGCGGGACTGGAGCCTACGAGCAGTACTTC.